This is a list of T cell receptor beta chains from one sample in a study of shared clonotypes between healthy human individuals. TCRdb's table, derived via immunoSEQ multiplex PCR, lists solely in-frame clones and lacks some. Of 2 million to 2.5 million clones listed, 85% to 95% are singletons. The sequenced material came from naive CD4+ T cells from PBMCs. The receptors come from a man aged 18 to 30 in good health. Some clones in this sample may be carry-over from other donors' samples. The CDR3 runs from the conserved cysteine through the conserved F or W. Each record gives: D gene, clone size, V gene, J gene, CDR3 DNA, CDR3 protein. A D gene is named only where the DNA matches it firmly. The listing skips clone size in some rows; elsewhere it reads once, few, many or a size class.

>TRBD1|once|TRBV27|TRBJ2-1
TGTGCCAGCAGTTCTTACAGGGGCTACAATGAGCAGTTCTTC
CASSSYRGYNEQFF
>TRBD2|.|TRBV27|TRBJ2-1
TGTGCCAGCCTTGGGCTATTAGCGGGATCCTACAATGAGCAGTTCTTC
CASLGLLAGSYNEQFF
>TRBD1|.|TRBV7-2|TRBJ2-7
TGTGCCAGCAGCTTTTCCAGGACAGGGGGGTACGAGCAGTACTTC
CASSFSRTGGYEQYF
>.|.|TRBV6-5|TRBJ2-1
TGTGCCAGCTTGAGCTCCTACAATGAGCAGTTCTTC
CASLSSYNEQFF
>.|.|TRBV6-7|TRBJ1-1
TGTGCCAGCAGTTACCCCCCGGGACTGTTGAACACTGAAGCTTTCTTT
CASSYPPGLLNTEAFF
>TRBD2|.|TRBV19|TRBJ2-7
TGTGCCAGTAGGTCCAGCGGGAGCAACGAGCAGTACTTC
CASRSSGSNEQYF
>TRBD2|.|TRBV5-1|TRBJ2-3
TGCGCCAGCACCCGTGGGGTAGCGGGACCGACAGATACGCAGTATTTT
CASTRGVAGPTDTQYF
>.|.|TRBV19|TRBJ1-5
TGTGCCAGTAGTATAGGACCTTCGCCCCAGCATTTT
CASSIGPSPQHF
>.|.|TRBV19|TRBJ2-3
TGTGCCAGTAGGAGGGCTCCCGGGGATACGCAGTATTTT
CASRRAPGDTQYF
>TRBD1|.|TRBV5-1|TRBJ1-1
TGCGCCAGCAGCTTCGGGACAGGGGGAACTGAAGCTTTCTTT
CASSFGTGGTEAFF
>TRBD2|.|TRBV5-6|TRBJ2-1
TGTGCCAGCAGCGCCCGTAGAGCGGGAGTGAATAGGAATGAGCAGTTCTTC
CASSARRAGVNRNEQFF
>TRBD2|.|TRBV9|TRBJ2-3
TGTGCCAGCAGCGTTTTTAGCGGGGTCGGGGATACGCAGTATTTT
CASSVFSGVGDTQYF
>.|.|TRBV7-6|TRBJ2-7
TGTGCCAGCGGAACGTTTGGGGCCTACGAGCAGTACTTC
CASGTFGAYEQYF
>.|.|TRBV30|TRBJ2-7
TGTGCCTGGAGTGTCGGTCTCGACTCCTACGAGCAGTACTTC
CAWSVGLDSYEQYF
>.|.|TRBV7-8|TRBJ1-5
TGTGCCAGCAGCCCTATTTCCGGGGGTAGCAATCAGCCCCAGCATTTT
CASSPISGGSNQPQHF
>TRBD1|.|TRBV15|TRBJ1-3
TGTGCCACCTACGGAGGGGGCGAAGGAAACACCATATATTTT
CATYGGGEGNTIYF
>.|.|TRBV6-1|TRBJ1-4
TGTGCCAGCACCGAGCAAGGGGCCCTTAATGAAAAACTGTTTTTT
CASTEQGALNEKLFF
>.|.|TRBV10-3|TRBJ2-7
TGTGCCTCTTGGGGCGGAACCTACGAGCAGTACTTC
CASWGGTYEQYF
>.|.|TRBV5-1|TRBJ2-7
TGCGCCAGCAGCTTGGTGGGGGAGGTAGGCTACGAGCAGTACTTC
CASSLVGEVGYEQYF
>TRBD1|.|TRBV6-5|TRBJ2-7
TGTGCCAGCAGCCCTAACAGGGGGCTGGGCGAGCAGTACTTC
CASSPNRGLGEQYF
>TRBD2|.|TRBV11-3|TRBJ2-3
TGTGCCAGCAGCCTGAAGGGGAGGGCAGGGAGCCCAGATACGCAGTATTTT
CASSLKGRAGSPDTQYF
>.|.|TRBV6-7|TRBJ1-5
TGTGCCAGCAGGAGGACAGTTTTTCGACGGCAGCCCCAGCATTTT
CASRRTVFRRQPQHF
>.|.|TRBV18|TRBJ2-3
TGTGCCAGCTCATGGAGAGGAGATACGCAGTATTTT
CASSWRGDTQYF
>.|.|TRBV7-6|TRBJ1-3
TGTGCCAGCAGCTTACCAGGATCTGGAAACACCATATATTTT
CASSLPGSGNTIYF
>.|.|TRBV19|TRBJ1-1
TGTGCCACTTCGCGGGGGCTTGAAGCTTTCTTT
CATSRGLEAFF
>.|.|TRBV5-5|TRBJ1-2
TGTGCCAGCAGCCCAGACAGAGTCTATGGCTACACCTTC
CASSPDRVYGYTF
>TRBD2|.|TRBV4-1|TRBJ2-1
TGCGCCAGCAGCCAAGGGGCCGGGACTAGCGGATACAATGAGCAGTTCTTC
CASSQGAGTSGYNEQFF
>.|.|TRBV5-1|TRBJ1-2
TGCGCCAGCAGCTTCTCCGGGACGCCTTCTAACTATGGCTACACCTTC
CASSFSGTPSNYGYTF
>TRBD1|.|TRBV28|TRBJ2-7
TGTGCCAGCAGCTCACCAGGGGGACCTTCCTACGAGCAGTACTTC
CASSSPGGPSYEQYF
>TRBD2|once|TRBV5-4|TRBJ2-7
TGTGCCAGCAGGCCGGGACCCGGGGGGTTCGAGCAGTACTTC
CASRPGPGGFEQYF
>.|.|TRBV27|TRBJ2-7
TGTGCCAGCAGTGTGGGACAAAAACTCAGCTACGAGCAGTACTTC
CASSVGQKLSYEQYF
>TRBD2|.|TRBV7-8|TRBJ2-7
TGTGCCAGCAGCTCCACAGGACTAGCTGACGAGCAGTACTTC
CASSSTGLADEQYF
>TRBD2|.|TRBV29-1|TRBJ2-3
TGCAGCGTTGAAGTTCACGGGAGGAAAGGAGATACGCAGTATTTT
CSVEVHGRKGDTQYF
>.|.|TRBV6-1|TRBJ1-5
TGTGCCAGCAGCCTAAGCAGGTCAGATCAGCCCCAGCATTTT
CASSLSRSDQPQHF
>.|.|TRBV6-1|TRBJ1-1
TGTGCCAGCCTTCAAGCCCCGGACACTGAAGCTTTCTTT
CASLQAPDTEAFF
>.|.|TRBV6-5|TRBJ2-7
TGTGCCAGCAGTTACGCCAGGATATACTACGAGCAGTACTTC
CASSYARIYYEQYF
>.|.|TRBV25-1|TRBJ2-6
TGTGCCAGCAGATCGACTGGGGCCAACGTCCTGACTTTC
CASRSTGANVLTF
>TRBD1|once|TRBV2|TRBJ1-2
TGTGCCAGCAGGCAAGCAGGGGGTAACTATGGCTACACCTTC
CASRQAGGNYGYTF
>.|.|TRBV5-1|TRBJ2-5
TGCGCCAGCACCCGTGAGGGGGAGACCCAGTACTTC
CASTREGETQYF
>TRBD2|.|TRBV5-5|TRBJ2-5
TGTGCCAGCAGCTTTATTGCGGGGGAGGAGACCCAGTACTTC
CASSFIAGEETQYF
>.|.|TRBV15|TRBJ2-7
TGTGCCACCAGCAGAGAGTTGGGCCGAGGACGCCCCTACGAGCAGTACTTC
CATSRELGRGRPYEQYF
>.|.|TRBV5-1|TRBJ2-7
TGCGCCAGCAGCTTAAGCCCCGGGGGATCAGAGCAGTACTTC
CASSLSPGGSEQYF
>.|.|TRBV7-3|TRBJ2-6
TGTGCCAGCAGCTTGGCCTTCTCTGGGGCCAACGTCCTGACTTTC
CASSLAFSGANVLTF
>.|.|TRBV27|TRBJ1-2
TGTGCCAGCAGTTTATTGGGGGGATATGGCTACACCTTC
CASSLLGGYGYTF
>.|few|TRBV2|TRBJ1-4
TGTGCCAGCAGTGATCCCGGGGCCTGGGAAAAACTGTTTTTT
CASSDPGAWEKLFF
>TRBD2|.|TRBV10-3|TRBJ2-5
TGTGCCATCAGTGAAGAGCGGGGGACCCAAGAGACCCAGTACTTC
CAISEERGTQETQYF
>.|.|TRBV7-2|TRBJ2-7
TGTGCCAGCAGCCGAAACAGGGCTATTGGCGAGCAGTACTTC
CASSRNRAIGEQYF
>TRBD2|.|TRBV5-1|TRBJ2-1
TGCGCCAGCAGCTTCCGGCGGGGGGAGTACAATGAGCAGTTCTTC
CASSFRRGEYNEQFF
>TRBD2|.|TRBV30|TRBJ2-7
TGTGCCTGGAGCAGCGGGAGGGGGAACGAGCAGTACTTC
CAWSSGRGNEQYF
>.|.|TRBV7-3|TRBJ2-2
TGTGCCAGCAGCTTAGGCGGCTCCAACACCGGGGAGCTGTTTTTT
CASSLGGSNTGELFF
>.|.|TRBV2|TRBJ1-6
TGTGCCAGCAGTGAAGCAACTAATTCACCCCTCCACTTT
CASSEATNSPLHF
>.|.|TRBV7-9|TRBJ1-3
TGTGCCAGCAGCTTGGGGGTCCTGTTACCCATATATTTT
CASSLGVLLPIYF
>.|.|TRBV18|TRBJ2-1
TGTGCCAGCCTGCGGACGGGAGACAATGAGCAGTTCTTC
CASLRTGDNEQFF
>.|.|TRBV11-2|TRBJ1-1
TGTGCCAGCAGCCCCTACAGGGACGCTGAAGCCTTCTTT
CASSPYRDAEAFF
>.|.|TRBV28|TRBJ1-1
TGTGCCAGCAGTTTCCCGCGGAACACTGAAGCTTTCTTT
CASSFPRNTEAFF
>.|.|TRBV5-1|TRBJ2-7
TGCGCCAGCAGCTTCTTAGACAGTACCGAGCAGTACTTC
CASSFLDSTEQYF
>.|.|TRBV5-1|TRBJ1-2
TGCGCCACCAAGCAACGGTCCTCCCAGGACTATGGCTACACCTTC
CATKQRSSQDYGYTF
>TRBD2|.|TRBV27|TRBJ2-1
TGTGCCAGCACCCGGGCGGGGGTATACAATGAGCAGTTCTTC
CASTRAGVYNEQFF
>TRBD1|.|TRBV5-1|TRBJ1-4
TGCGCCAGCAGCAGTACGACAGGGCGGAATGAAAAACTGTTTTTT
CASSSTTGRNEKLFF